This T cell receptor (beta chain) was identified during a study of monozygotic twins with inflammatory bowel disease (dated by TCRdb to the late 2010s). For context, the study as a whole: The full study comprised 28 monozygotic twin pairs: nine German pairs (four IBD-concordant, five IBD-discordant) and 19 IBD-discordant Danish pairs. Disease-associated traits were sought mainly through comparisons between IBD patients and their genetically identical healthy co-twins within discordant pairs. Each individual had, on average, about 151 000 unique TCRalpha sequences and 181 000 unique TCRbeta sequences available for analysis.

Library creation used 5' RACE. For each TCR library, around 4,000 ng of total RNA was used. For each sample, cDNA synthesis was carried out in eight separate reactions using SMARTScribe reverse transcriptase. During cDNA synthesis, template switching was used to introduce unique molecular identifiers that contained a 6-nucleotide sample barcode. TCRalpha and TCRbeta cDNA was amplified by two nested PCRs of roughly 15 and 9 cycles, with bead purification after each PCR. Before amplification, the cDNA was treated with uracil DNA-glycosylase and purified using the QIAquick PCR purification kit. In the second PCR, Illumina TruSeq-compatible adapters and sample-specific barcodes were added. Library quality and concentration were checked on TapeStation and Qubit, and libraries were pooled at around 5.3 ng each. The pooled libraries were sequenced with 2 x 100 bp reads and custom sequencing primers on an Illumina HiSeq2500 single-index Rapid Run. The study's own analysis went as follows. MiGEC version 1.2.6 was used for UMI-based consensus assembly, which corrected PCR and sequencing errors. V(D)J alignment, clonotype assembly and CDR3 extraction were performed with MiXCR version 2.1.1. Normalisation of gene usage, clonotype sharing and MAIT/NKT TCR abundance was achieved by analysing the top 1000, 10 000 and 20 000 clonotypes per sample. After downsampling to 27 000 UMIs, diversity was calculated as the inverse Simpson index using the vegan R package. Statistical testing used paired Mann-Whitney U tests on the discordant twin pairs and applied Benjamini-Hochberg correction for multiple testing. TCRdb reprocessed the public reads and reports one entry per CDR3 protein sequence, without DNA. Clone size and V and J calls follow TCRdb, not the original study. The sample's table covers about 450,000 distinct CDR3 sequences. About 2.4% of the sample is held by the ten biggest clonotypes.

From the cysteine through the phenylalanine, the CDR3 covers 15 amino acids. No DNA sequence was recorded. CDR1 is given as SGHAT and CDR2 as FQNNGV, both from the germline V gene. What the work shows at the level of the full study, not this receptor alone: Background noise and inter-individual variability may have been introduced into the repertoires by the differing immunosuppressive treatments among patients. The results gave no support for a single strong signal or clonotype linked to IBD. Repertoire similarity did not differ between concordant and discordant twins, possibly due to limited statistical power. TCRbeta repertoire diversity, by inverse Simpson index, was decreased in IBD patients compared with their healthy co-twins. IBD patients shared fewer clonotypes with other individuals than healthy twins did, most markedly in patients showing signs of disease activity. Distinction between different T cell subtypes could not be achieved in the analysis.

On this clonotype itself: It lacks a known antigen.

From each donor, an approximately 2.5 ml peripheral blood sample was drawn into PAXgene tubes and stored at -80 degrees C. Without any T cell sorting, total RNA was extracted from whole blood using the PAXgene blood miRNA kit on an automated QIAcube. Peripheral blood from monozygotic twin pairs who were concordant or discordant for inflammatory bowel disease underwent deep TCRalpha and TCRbeta repertoire profiling using unique molecular barcoding. For every twin pair, smoking habits were documented, and each individual was categorised as a current, former or never smoker. This chain joins TRBV11-2 to TRBJ2-3; the D call from TCRdb, TRBD1, cannot be confirmed without DNA. The sequence was obtained from a human donor with ulcerative colitis or Crohn's disease, or a healthy co-twin of an affected twin (not recorded which). The sample taken for sequencing was blood. The CDR3 has the sequence CASSIPGHITDTQYF. The entire variable domain, with the stretches around the CDR3 drawn from the reference TRBV11-2 and TRBJ2-3 proteins, is EAGVAQSPRYKIIEKRQSVAFWCNPISGHATLYWYQQILGQGPKLLIQFQNNGVVDDSQLPKDRFSAERLKGVDSTLKIQPAKLEDSAVYLCASSIPGHITDTQYFGPGTRLTVL.